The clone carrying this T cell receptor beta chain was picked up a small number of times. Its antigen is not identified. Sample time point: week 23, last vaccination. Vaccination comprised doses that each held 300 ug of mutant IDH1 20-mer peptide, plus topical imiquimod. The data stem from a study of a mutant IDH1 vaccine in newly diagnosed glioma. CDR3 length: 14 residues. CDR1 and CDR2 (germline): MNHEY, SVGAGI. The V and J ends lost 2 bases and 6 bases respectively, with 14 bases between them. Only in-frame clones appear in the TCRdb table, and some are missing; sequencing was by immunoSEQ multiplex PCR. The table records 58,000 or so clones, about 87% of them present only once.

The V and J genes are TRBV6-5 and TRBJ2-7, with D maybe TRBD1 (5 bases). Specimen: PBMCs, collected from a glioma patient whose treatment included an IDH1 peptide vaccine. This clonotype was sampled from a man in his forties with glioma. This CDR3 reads CASSYDTGPREQYF. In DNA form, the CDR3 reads TGTGCCAGCAGTTACGATACAGGCCCCCGCGAGCAGTACTTC.